This T cell receptor beta chain was documented in a study of blood T cell repertoires in COVID-19. For the study at large: COVID-19 samples collected from the United States, Italy and Spain covered acute and convalescent phases.

The Seattle site enrolled patients during active infection and followed them longitudinally. The CDR3 consists of 11 residues. In germline, CDR1 is DFQATT, CDR2 SNEGSKA (reference sequence). The V and J ends lost 7 bases and 0 bases respectively, with 6 bases between them. Here immunoSEQ multiplex PCR was the method, and the copy in TCRdb shows in-frame clones only, minus some. The data hold 47,000 or so clones, with roughly 79% observed a single time. This receptor was identified in a woman older than 75 with COVID-19, enrolled during active disease. The J gene is TRBJ1-2, the V gene TRBV20-1; D unresolved. Source material: peripheral blood. CDR3 coding DNA: TGCAGTGTATTTGCTAACTATGGCTACACCTTC. Its protein product is CSVFANYGYTF.